These 27 T cell receptor beta chains were sequenced from one sample in a study of blood T cell repertoires in COVID-19. Only in-frame clones appear in the TCRdb table, and some are missing; sequencing was by immunoSEQ multiplex PCR. The sample has 100,000 or so clones; 91% are singletons. The sequencing sample was made of peripheral blood. These receptors all stem from a man in his forties or fifties with active COVID-19.

The J gene is TRBJ1-1, the V gene TRBV27; D gene unclear. Germline-derived CDR1 and CDR2 are MNHEY and SMNVEV (reference sequence). CDR3 length: 13 residues. The V gene lost 2 bases and the J gene lost 11 bases, with 15 bases spanning the gap. The CDR3 reads CASSLGEERRAFF. Written as DNA, the CDR3 is TGTGCCAGCAGTTTAGGTGAGGAGAGGCGCGCTTTCTTT.

In its sample, this clone was seen once. The CDR3 sequence is CASSPGGTDTQYF. The CDR3 nucleotides read TGTGCCAGCAGCCCCGGCGGGACAGATACGCAGTATTTT. V usage is TRBV6-5 and J usage is TRBJ2-3; a possible D gene is TRBD2 (5 bases). V lost 6 bases, J lost 3 bases, and 10 bases lay in between. The CDR3 runs to 13 residues. Germline V gives CDR1 MNHEY, CDR2 SVGAGI.

This clone occurred once. The chain recombines TRBV4-1 with TRBJ2-7, with TRBD1 matching over 7 bases. The CDR3 runs to 16 residues. Germline loops: CDR1 MGHRA, CDR2 YSYEKL. V was pared by 7 bases and J by 3 bases, with 15 bases of the junction left unmatched. CDR3 nucleotide sequence: TGCGCCAGCACCCTGGACCCCCGAGCAGGGGGCTACGAGCAGTACTTC. Residues: CASTLDPRAGGYEQYF.

The chain joins TRBV6-5 to TRBJ1-1; 8 nucleotides agree with TRBD1. The germline V gene has CDR1 MNHEY and CDR2 SVGAGI. This CDR3 is 14 amino acids long. V shed 4 bases and J 1 base; nucleotides not matched to a gene: 2. Here the CDR3 reads CASSWTGRNTEAFF. For the CDR3, the DNA is TGTGCCAGCAGTTGGACAGGGAGGAACACTGAAGCTTTCTTT.

The genes are TRBV11-3 and TRBJ2-1, with no clear D. CDR3 length: 13 amino acids. V lost 4 bases to trimming and J lost 0 bases, with 4 bases between them. Germline CDR1 is SGHNT and CDR2 is YENEEA. Here the CDR3 reads CASSSRSYNEQFF. Here the CDR3 DNA reads TGTGCCAGCAGCTCCCGCTCCTACAATGAGCAGTTCTTC.

The chain employs TRBV5-4 and TRBJ1-6; TRBD1 matches at 7 bases. The V gene end was trimmed by 5 bases and the J gene end by 6 bases; junction bases not matched to a gene: 11. CDR3 length: 16 residues. Germline CDR1 SGHNT, CDR2 YYREEE (reference sequence). In DNA, the CDR3 is TGTGCCAGCAGAGTTAATACGGGACAGACTAATTCACCCCTCCACTTT. The encoded protein is CASRVNTGQTNSPLHF.

About this clone: The sample holds other DNA sequences that translate to the same CDR3. V gene TRBV25-1 combines with J gene TRBJ2-5; 7 nucleotides line up with TRBD1. The CDR3 sequence is 13 residues long. Germline V lookup: CDR1 MGHDK, CDR2 SYGVNS. Unmatched junction bases numbered 4, after V lost 5 bases and J lost 4 bases. Here the CDR3 DNA reads TGTGCCAGCAGTCGGCGGACAGGAGAGACCCAGTACTTC. This encodes CASSRRTGETQYF.

Comments on this clone: This sample also contains other DNA sequences that code for the same CDR3. The chain has TRBV6-5 and TRBJ2-7, with TRBD1 identical over 7 bases. After removal of 6 bases from V and 0 bases from J, the junction contained 5 bases not matched to a gene. CDR1 MNHEY and CDR2 SVGAGI come from the germline V gene. There are 14 residues in the CDR3. CDR3 in DNA: TGTGCCAGCAGCCGGGACAGTTCCTCCTACGAGCAGTACTTC. This translates into CASSRDSSSYEQYF.

The gene calls are TRBV29-1 and TRBJ2-1; TRBD1 matches at 9 bases. The CDR3 sequence is 17 residues long. With V trimmed by 7 bases and J by 7 bases, 20 bases remained unmatched. Germline loops: CDR1 SQVTM, CDR2 ANQGSEA. The chain's CDR3 is CSGLGGQGFRDRNEQFF. The CDR3 nucleotides read TGCAGCGGCCTGGGGGGACAGGGTTTTAGGGATCGGAATGAGCAGTTCTTC.

This chain connects TRBV5-1 to TRBJ2-7; TRBD2 might be the D (5 bases). V was trimmed by 2 bases and J by 6 bases, leaving 9 bases between them. Germline V lookup: CDR1 SGHRS, CDR2 YFSETQ. CDR3 length equals 12 residues. CDR3 coding DNA: TGCGCCAGCAGCTTCCCGGGGTTCGAGCAGTACTTC. Translated: CASSFPGFEQYF.

The gene calls are TRBV29-1 and TRBJ2-3, with TRBD2 matching over 10 bases. Germline V lookup: CDR1 SQVTM, CDR2 ANQGSEA. The CDR3 is 14 residues long. V dropped 6 bases and J dropped 0; count of bases not matched to a gene: 3. CDR3 protein: CSVSTSGSTDTQYF. DNA for the CDR3: TGCAGCGTCTCGACTAGCGGGAGCACAGATACGCAGTATTTT.

V and J are TRBV9 and TRBJ2-2, with D tentatively TRBD2 (6 bases). There are 17 residues in the CDR3. V was clipped by 4 bases and J by 3 bases, with 19 bases between them. Germline V CDR1 and CDR2: SGDLS, YYNGEE. CDR3 sequence: CASSSVGWIADTGELFF. The CDR3 DNA reads TGTGCCAGCAGCTCGGTGGGTTGGATAGCGGACACCGGGGAGCTGTTTTTT.

In DNA, the CDR3 is TGTGCCAGCAGCCAAGTCATTCAGAACACTGAAGCTTTCTTT. It codes for CASSQVIQNTEAFF. This chain links TRBV3-1 (or the pseudogene TRBV3-2) with TRBJ1-1; D unclear. This CDR3 spans 14 amino acids. CDR1 is LGHDT, CDR2 YNNKEL, per germline (reference sequence). V lost 1 base and J 1 base, leaving 7 bases between the germline ends.

This chain uses TRBV11-2 with TRBJ2-5, with D tentatively TRBD1 (5 bases). CDR1 and CDR2 from the germline V gene are SGHAT and FQNNGV. Trimming pared 0 bases from V and 4 bases from J, leaving 9 bases between. This CDR3 is built from 14 residues. CDR3 protein: CASSLDRGSETQYF. In DNA, the CDR3 is TGTGCCAGCAGCTTAGATAGGGGATCAGAGACCCAGTACTTC.

The chain links TRBV5-1 to TRBJ1-3; D gene uncertain. Germline loops: CDR1 SGHRS, CDR2 YFSETQ. The CDR3 is 16 residues long. With 5 bases removed from V and 1 base from J, the gap between germline ends came to 16 bases. This chain's CDR3 is CASSLEARGSGNTIYF. CDR3 nucleotide sequence: TGCGCCAGCAGTCTGGAAGCCCGAGGGTCTGGAAACACCATATATTTT.

This clone was seen only once. The genes are TRBV24-1 and TRBJ2-3; D might be TRBD1 (5 bases). Germline assignment: CDR1 KGHDR and CDR2 SFDVKD. V lost 4 bases to trimming and J lost 5 bases, with 9 bases between them. This CDR3 comprises 13 residues. The CDR3 sequence: CATSDLREDTQYF. CDR3 DNA: TGTGCCACCAGTGACCTCAGGGAAGATACGCAGTATTTT.

The chain employs TRBV5-5 and TRBJ1-5, with D possibly matching TRBD1 (5 bases). V dropped 0 bases and J dropped 6 bases, with 13 bases sitting between them. This CDR3 has 15 residues. CDR1 SGHKS and CDR2 YYEKEE come from the germline V gene (reference sequence). The CDR3 bases are TGTGCCAGCAGCTTGGAGGCGGGGCAGGGTCAGCCCCAGCATTTT. Translated, it gives CASSLEAGQGQPQHF.

This chain joins TRBV27 and TRBJ1-2, with D maybe TRBD1 (6 bases). The CDR3 loop spans 14 amino acids. The V and J ends lost 6 bases and 8 bases respectively, with 19 bases between them. Germline CDR1 MNHEY, CDR2 SMNVEV (reference sequence). The CDR3 loop reads CASSQLDRTKGYTF. In DNA, the CDR3 is TGTGCCAGCAGCCAATTGGACAGAACTAAGGGCTACACCTTC.

The chain recombines TRBV6-5 with TRBJ2-1; D may be TRBD1 (5 bases). The V gene's germline CDR1 is MNHEY and CDR2 SVGAGI. Trimming cost V 5 bases and J 7 bases, with 12 bases left between them. The CDR3 runs 13 residues. The CDR3 nucleotides read TGTGCCAGCAGTCCCACAGGACGGAATGAGCAGTTCTTC. Translating gives CASSPTGRNEQFF.

This clone appeared once. V and J are TRBV6-5 and TRBJ1-1; 9 bases map to TRBD1. Germline CDR1 MNHEY, CDR2 SVGAGI. This CDR3 has 14 amino acids. The trim removed 5 bases at V and 2 bases at J, leaving 3 bases unmatched. The CDR3 reads CASSPGQGNTEAFF. The CDR3 DNA reads TGTGCCAGCAGTCCGGGACAGGGCAACACTGAAGCTTTCTTT.

The chain links TRBV28 to TRBJ2-7; D is unclear. The CDR3 covers 11 residues. Germline V CDR1 and CDR2: MDHEN, SYDVKM. V was cut by 4 bases and J by 6 bases, with 7 bases left in between. DNA of the CDR3: TGTGCCAGCAGTTCGGTCGGCGAGCAGTACGTC. It is translated as CASSSVGEQYV.

CDR3 residues: CSVLGVTGGYGYTF. The CDR3 DNA follows: TGCAGCGTCCTGGGGGTAACAGGGGGCTATGGCTACACCTTC. V and J are TRBV29-1 and TRBJ1-2; 8 nucleotides align to TRBD1. Trimming cost V 6 bases and J 4 bases; bases outside gene matches: 10. CDR1 SQVTM and CDR2 ANQGSEA come from the germline V gene. CDR3 size: 14 residues.

The gene calls are TRBV19 and TRBJ1-3; 7 nucleotides line up with TRBD1. Trimming cost V 4 bases and J 5 bases; bases outside gene matches: 5. From germline, CDR1 is LNHDA and CDR2 SQIVND (reference sequence). The CDR3 is made up of 14 amino acids. The CDR3 here is CASSTWDSRNTIYF. The DNA of the CDR3 is TGTGCCAGTAGTACTTGGGACAGTCGAAACACCATATATTTT.

The genes are TRBV6-5 and TRBJ1-1; 7 nucleotides match TRBD1. The V segment lost 6 bases and the J segment 1 base; nucleotides outside the gene matches: 2. This CDR3 has 13 amino acids. Germline V gives CDR1 MNHEY, CDR2 SVGAGI. The CDR3 coding sequence is TGTGCCAGCAGAAGGGACAGGAACACTGAAGCTTTCTTT. This codes for CASRRDRNTEAFF.

Turning to this clone: The same CDR3 is also encoded by other DNA sequences in this sample. The genes are TRBV20-1 and TRBJ2-5; TRBD1 agrees at 8 bases. Germline values: CDR1 DFQATT, CDR2 SNEGSKA (reference sequence). There are 13 residues in the CDR3. Germline trimming cut 3 bases from V and 5 bases from J; bases unmatched to any gene: 5. The CDR3 loop reads CSASPGGRETQYF. The CDR3 DNA reads as TGCAGTGCTAGTCCAGGGGGCAGGGAGACCCAGTACTTC.

J is TRBJ1-6 and V is TRBV5-1, with TRBD1 matching over 10 bases. Germline CDR1 reads SGHRS; CDR2 reads YFSETQ. The CDR3 extends over 15 amino acids. Trimming cost V 3 bases and J 8 bases; bases outside gene matches: 5. CDR3 DNA: TGCGCCAGCAGCTCACGACAGGGGGCTGATTCACCCCTCCACTTT. The encoded protein is CASSSRQGADSPLHF. The full variable domain, with the rest looked up from reference TRBV5-1 and TRBJ1-6, is KAGVTQTPRYLIKTRGQQVTLSCSPISGHRSVSWYQQTPGQGLQFLFEYFSETQRNKGNFPGRFSGRQFSNSRSEMNVSTLELGDSALYLCASSSRQGADSPLHFGNGTRLTVT.

This chain uses TRBV5-8 with TRBJ1-1; 7 bases map to TRBD1. CDR1 SGHTS and CDR2 YDEGEE come from the germline V gene. CDR3 length: 16 residues. V lost 3 bases and J lost 1; bases outside the gene matches: 9. This CDR3 is CASSSSPGQSNTEAFF. DNA of the CDR3: TGTGCCAGCAGCTCCTCCCCGGGACAGTCGAACACTGAAGCTTTCTTT.